A selection of T cell receptor beta chains follows, all from one sample in a study of T cell responses to AZD1222 COVID-19 vaccine. Clones were sequenced by immunoSEQ multiplex PCR, and TCRdb holds only the in-frame ones, with some missing. The profile shows around 150,000 clones, 90% to 95% of them singletons. Sequencing used peripheral blood, obtained on day 0 of AZD1222 vaccination. These receptor sequences come from an adult in good health. Both conserved end residues are part of each CDR3. A D gene is named only where the DNA matches it firmly. Not every row has a clone size; where given, it reads once, few, many or a size class.

NA	TRBV20-1	TRBJ1-2	TRBD1	TGCAGTGCTAGTGCTGACAGGGACTATGGCTACACCTTC	CSASADRDYGYTF
NA	TRBV19	TRBJ2-7	TRBD1	TGTGCCAGTAGCAAACCGGGACAGGGACCTACTGAGCAGTACTTC	CASSKPGQGPTEQYF
NA	TRBV6-5	TRBJ2-7	NA	TGTGCCAGCAGTCTCGGGGGACAGATCTACGAGCAGTACTTC	CASSLGGQIYEQYF
few	TRBV5-4	TRBJ2-7	TRBD1	TGTGCCAGCAGCTTTACAGGGGGTAACTACGAGCAGTACTTC	CASSFTGGNYEQYF
NA	TRBV6-2/TRBV6-3	TRBJ2-1	NA	TGTGCCAGCAGCTCCGCTCATCGGCTGGATGAGCAGTTCTTC	CASSSAHRLDEQFF
NA	TRBV6-2/TRBV6-3	TRBJ2-3	TRBD2	TGTGCCAGCAGTCCCCCTTTACTAGCGGTTAGCACAGATACGCAGTATTTT	CASSPPLLAVSTDTQYF
NA	TRBV19	TRBJ2-5	NA	TGTGCCAGTAGTCTTGCCAGGGTAGAGACCCAGTACTTC	CASSLARVETQYF
NA	TRBV23-1	TRBJ1-2	NA	TGCGCCAACTTAGTTCCGGGACCGAGAATAACCCTTGATGGCTACACCTTC	CANLVPGPRITLDGYTF
NA	TRBV18	TRBJ2-1	TRBD2	TGTGCCAGCTCACCAGGACTAGCGGGGAACAATGAGCAGTTCTTC	CASSPGLAGNNEQFF
NA	TRBV4-3	TRBJ1-1	NA	TGCGCCAGCAGCCGCCGGACCCAGAACACTGAAGCTTTCTTT	CASSRRTQNTEAFF
NA	TRBV3-1/TRBV3-2	TRBJ2-5	NA	TGTGCCAGCAGCCAAGCGGGCTGGGCAGAGACCCAGTACTTC	CASSQAGWAETQYF
NA	TRBV10-2	TRBJ2-2	TRBD2	TGCGCCAGCAGTGCGGGGGGTACATTCGGGGAGCTGTTTTTT	CASSAGGTFGELFF
NA	TRBV5-1	TRBJ2-7	NA	TGCGCCAGCAGCCCTGAGACCGGATCCCTTTACGAGCAGTACTTC	CASSPETGSLYEQYF
NA	TRBV7-2	TRBJ1-2	NA	TGTGCCAGCAGCCCCCGGGGCTGGGGAGCTGACTATGGCTACACCTTC	CASSPRGWGADYGYTF
NA	TRBV19	TRBJ1-2	NA	TGTGCCAGTAGTTATCGGGGCGCCTCGGGCTACACCTTC	CASSYRGASGYTF
NA	TRBV9	TRBJ2-2	NA	TGTGCCAGCAGCGTAGAAGACATGGGTCAGGGCGCCGGGGAGCTGTTTTTT	CASSVEDMGQGAGELFF
NA	TRBV21-1	TRBJ1-5	NA	TGTGCCAGCAGAACAGAGACGGATAGCAATCAGCCCCAGCATTTT	CASRTETDSNQPQHF
NA	TRBV10-3	TRBJ1-1	TRBD1	TGTGCCATCAGTGAGTCACAGGGGATAGGGACTGAAGCTTTCTTT	CAISESQGIGTEAFF
NA	TRBV7-2	TRBJ2-7	NA	TGTGCCAGCAGCTCCCCGAGCTCCTACGAGCAGTACTTC	CASSSPSSYEQYF
NA	TRBV7-9	TRBJ1-2	NA	TGTGCCAGCAGCCAGGAGGGAGGGCCTTTGGGTGGCTACACCTTC	CASSQEGGPLGGYTF
NA	TRBV14	TRBJ1-2	TRBD1	TGTGCCAGCAGCCAAGACCTCGGGACAGCCTACTATGGCTACACCTTC	CASSQDLGTAYYGYTF
NA	TRBV29-1	TRBJ2-6	TRBD1	TGCAGCGTTGGAGGGACAGGGAGCTCTGGGGCCAACGTCCTGACTTTC	CSVGGTGSSGANVLTF
NA	TRBV6-5	TRBJ1-2	TRBD1	TGTGCCAGCAGTCGAGACAGGGACTATGGCTACACCTTC	CASSRDRDYGYTF
NA	TRBV6-4	TRBJ2-2	TRBD2	TGTGCCAGCAGTGAGAGCGGGGGGCACACCGGGGAGCTGTTTTTT	CASSESGGHTGELFF
once	TRBV6-4	TRBJ1-1	NA	TGTGCCAGCAGCTCGGCATTCGAAGCTTTCTTT	CASSSAFEAFF
NA	TRBV7-3	TRBJ2-6	TRBD2	TGTGCCAGCAGCTCACGGACTAGCGGGTACTCTGGGGCCAACGTCCTGACTTTC	CASSSRTSGYSGANVLTF
NA	TRBV6-5	TRBJ1-2	TRBD1	TGTGCCACTTACGTTAGAGGGACAGGGTATGGCTACACCTTC	CATYVRGTGYGYTF
once	TRBV2	TRBJ2-7	NA	TGTGCCAGCACCTACTCCGCGGTGACCTACGAGCAGTACTTC	CASTYSAVTYEQYF
NA	TRBV27	TRBJ2-7	NA	TGTGCCAGCAGTTCGGGGCCTTCTATCGAGCAGTACTTC	CASSSGPSIEQYF
once	TRBV29-1	TRBJ2-2	NA	TGCAGCGTTGAAGATCGTCTAGCTGGGACCGGGGAGCTGTTTTTT	CSVEDRLAGTGELFF
NA	TRBV27	TRBJ2-4	NA	TGTGCCAGCAGCCCGGGATGGGCAAACAAAAACATTCAGTACTTC	CASSPGWANKNIQYF
NA	TRBV3-1/TRBV3-2	TRBJ2-3	TRBD1	TGTGCCAGCAGCCAAGCCGGGACAGCCACAGATACGCAGTATTTT	CASSQAGTATDTQYF
NA	TRBV30	TRBJ1-1	NA	TGTGCCTGGACCCAGGGAAAAACTGAAGCTTTCTTT	CAWTQGKTEAFF
NA	TRBV29-1	TRBJ1-5	NA	TGCAGCGGCAACCGGGCGGGGGGTCAGCCCCAGCATTTT	CSGNRAGGQPQHF
once	TRBV15	TRBJ1-1	NA	TGTGCCACCAGCAGAGCTGGGACTTTTCCACCTGAAGCTTTCTTT	CATSRAGTFPPEAFF
NA	TRBV19	TRBJ1-5	NA	TGTGCCAGTAGTATAAGGTTGGGAGGGGTATCCCAGCCCCAGCATTTT	CASSIRLGGVSQPQHF
once	TRBV14	TRBJ2-3	NA	TGTGCCAGCAGGCAAGGACAGTGGGCGACAGATACGCAGTATTTT	CASRQGQWATDTQYF
NA	TRBV5-1	TRBJ1-2	TRBD1	TGCGCCAGCAGCTTGGTGAGGACAGGGAATGGCTATGGCTACACCTTC	CASSLVRTGNGYGYTF
NA	TRBV29-1	TRBJ2-7	TRBD1	TGCAGCGTGGGGGGACAGGGAGGCGAGCAGTACTTC	CSVGGQGGEQYF
NA	TRBV4-3	TRBJ1-6	NA	TGCGCCAGCAGCCAAGGCGGGGAGAACGATTCACCCCTCCACTTT	CASSQGGENDSPLHF
NA	TRBV12-3/TRBV12-4	TRBJ1-2	TRBD1	TGTGCCAGCGACCGGGACAGTAAGGGCTACACCTTC	CASDRDSKGYTF
NA	TRBV12-3/TRBV12-4	TRBJ1-1	NA	TGTGCCAGCAGTTCACCCGGAGTGGTCGCTTTCTTT	CASSSPGVVAFF
NA	TRBV5-6	TRBJ1-6	NA	TGTGCCAGCAGCCGGACGGACAATTTTTCACCCCTCCACTTT	CASSRTDNFSPLHF
once	TRBV7-3	TRBJ1-1	NA	TGTGCCAGCAGCTCGCTTCAGGGTACTGAAGCTTTCTTT	CASSSLQGTEAFF